A single sample gave rise to the 28 T cell receptor beta chains below, sequenced in a study of stem cell transplantation in POMP-related autoinflammatory disease. Generated by immunoSEQ multiplex PCR, the TCRdb table keeps only in-frame clones and is missing some. The sample records roughly 70,000 clones, just over 90% being singletons. The sequencing here drew on CD4+ T cells from PBMCs, taken after stem cell transplantation. The receptor set was obtained from a human patient with POMP-related autoinflammation and immune dysregulation (PRAID). Some T cells may be provided by the graft donor.

V is TRBV29-1 and J is TRBJ1-2; no firm D call. Deletions cut 2 bases from V and 2 bases from J, with 3 bases between. This CDR3 region has 11 residues. Germline CDR1 is SQVTM and CDR2 is ANQGSEA. CDR3 amino acids: CSVESNYGYTF. The DNA of the CDR3 is TGCAGCGTTGAATCGAACTATGGCTACACCTTC.

This chain joins TRBV5-1 and TRBJ1-5; 7 positions agree with TRBD1. Germline CDR1 SGHRS, CDR2 YFSETQ. J gave up 9 bases and V 0 bases, and 9 bases lay outside the gene matches. The CDR3 has 15 residues. CDR3 amino acids: CASSLGDSPTRPQHF. The CDR3 DNA reads TGCGCCAGCAGCTTGGGGGACAGCCCGACAAGGCCCCAGCATTTT.

The CDR3 reads CASSLDRVDNEQFF. In DNA, the CDR3 is TGTGCCAGCAGTTTGGACAGGGTTGACAATGAGCAGTTCTTC. The chain recombines TRBV27 with TRBJ2-1, with 8 bases fitting TRBD1. Trimming took 3 bases from V and 5 from J; bases not matched to a gene: 3. The CDR3 is 14 amino acids. The germline CDR1 and CDR2 sequences are MNHEY and SMNVEV (reference sequence).

This chain links TRBV5-5 with TRBJ1-1, with D perhaps matching TRBD1 (5 bases). Trimming took off 3 bases at V and 0 bases at J, with 12 bases between the two ends. The CDR3 sequence is 15 residues long. Looked up from germline, CDR1 is SGHKS and CDR2 is YYEKEE (reference sequence). In nucleotides, the CDR3 is TGTGCCAGCAGCTGGGACCCCGACATGAACACTGAAGCTTTCTTT. Translated: CASSWDPDMNTEAFF.

The chain carries TRBV18 and TRBJ1-6; D is ambiguous. CDR1 KGHSH and CDR2 LQKENI come from the germline V gene. V was pared by 1 base and J by 2 bases, with 9 bases between. CDR3 size: 16 residues. In DNA form, the CDR3 reads TGTGCCAGCTCACCACTGGCAGCAACCTATAATTCACCCCTCCACTTT. This translates into CASSPLAATYNSPLHF.

The J gene is TRBJ2-1, the V gene TRBV18; no clear D gene. CDR3 length: 16 amino acids. The ends were cut back, 2 bases at V and 2 bases at J, with 13 bases in the middle. Looked up from germline, CDR1 is KGHSH and CDR2 is LQKENI. CDR3 bases: TGTGCCAGCTCACCAACCTTAGGGCTAGCCTACAATGAGCAGTTCTTC. Residues: CASSPTLGLAYNEQFF.

This clone was counted once. The rearrangement uses TRBV4-1 and TRBJ2-3, with 11 bases fitting TRBD2. The CDR3 is made up of 14 amino acids. The ends lost 8 bases at V and 3 bases at J; junction bases unmatched: 4. Germline V CDR1 and CDR2: MGHRA, YSYEKL. The DNA for the CDR3 is TGCGCCAGCCGACTAGCGGGGTCGACAGATACGCAGTATTTT. It codes for CASRLAGSTDTQYF.

The chain recombines TRBV9 with TRBJ2-2; D is unresolved. The CDR3 is made up of 15 amino acids. Germline V lookup: CDR1 SGDLS, CDR2 YYNGEE. V dropped 0 bases and J dropped 1 base, with 7 bases sitting between them. The CDR3 DNA follows: TGTGCCAGCAGCGTAGTGAGGATGAACACCGGGGAGCTGTTTTTT. The encoded protein is CASSVVRMNTGELFF.

The CDR3 sequence: CASSDRDGTDTQYF. The DNA of the CDR3 is TGTGCCAGCTCGGACAGGGATGGCACAGATACGCAGTATTTT. The chain has TRBV19 and TRBJ2-3; 8 nucleotides align to TRBD1. CDR1 LNHDA and CDR2 SQIVND come from the germline V gene (reference sequence). The CDR3 is 14 amino acids. J was trimmed by 1 base and V by 9 bases; bases with no gene match: 6.

This rearrangement joins TRBV2 to TRBJ1-2; 7 bases fit TRBD1. The CDR3 contains 16 residues. J gave up 8 bases and V 3 bases, and 15 bases lay outside the gene matches. Germline V gene data show CDR1 as SNHLY and CDR2 as FYNNEI. The CDR3 DNA reads as TGTGCCAGCAGTGAGGGCGCGGGACAGCGGGTCCTCGGCTACACCTTC. Amino acid sequence: CASSEGAGQRVLGYTF. The complete variable domain, with remaining parts taken from reference TRBV2 and TRBJ1-2, reads EPEVTQTPSHQVTQMGQEVILRCVPISNHLYFYWYRQILGQKVEFLVSFYNNEISEKSEIFDDQFSVERPDGSNFTLKIRSTKLEDSAMYFCASSEGAGQRVLGYTFGSGTRLTVV.

CDR3 protein: CSAAGQGAGYTF. CDR3 DNA: TGCAGCGCCGCGGGACAGGGGGCTGGCTACACCTTC. The chain uses TRBV29-1 and TRBJ1-2; 12 nucleotides match TRBD1. Germline V CDR1 and CDR2: SQVTM, ANQGSEA. The CDR3 length is 12 residues. Losses at the gene ends were 7 bases for V and 7 bases for J; bases not matched to a gene: 4.

V usage is TRBV7-6 and J usage is TRBJ2-2; D is perhaps TRBD2 (5 bases). Trimming removed 3 bases at V and 3 bases at J, with 5 bases between. CDR3 length equals 13 residues. Germline V gene data show CDR1 as SGHVS and CDR2 as FNYEAQ. DNA for the CDR3: TGTGCCAGCAGCTTGAGGGACACCGGGGAGCTGTTTTTT. Protein: CASSLRDTGELFF.

This chain links TRBV28 with TRBJ2-1, with 11 bases that match TRBD2. Unmatched junction bases numbered 10, after V lost 5 bases and J lost 7 bases. The CDR3 spans 16 residues. CDR1 is MDHEN and CDR2 is SYDVKM in the germline V gene. The CDR3 here is CASSPVAGGPRNEQFF. The CDR3, as DNA: TGTGCCAGCAGTCCCGTAGCGGGGGGGCCTAGAAATGAGCAGTTCTTC.

This chain links TRBV3-1 (or the pseudogene TRBV3-2) with TRBJ1-1, with D perhaps matching TRBD1 (5 bases). Trimming left V 1 base short and J 0 bases short, with 15 bases between. Per the germline V gene, CDR1 is LGHDT and CDR2 is YNNKEL (reference sequence). The CDR3 has 17 residues. The CDR3 reads CASSQVGGQGVNTEAFF. DNA for the CDR3: TGTGCCAGCAGCCAAGTAGGCGGCCAAGGGGTGAACACTGAAGCTTTCTTT.

The J gene is TRBJ2-7, the V gene TRBV9; maybe TRBD2 (6 bases). With 0 bases removed from V and 6 bases from J, the gap between germline ends came to 16 bases. Germline CDR1 and CDR2: SGDLS and YYNGEE. CDR3 length equals 15 residues. The CDR3 sequence is CASSVAEGTPFEQYF. The CDR3, as DNA: TGTGCCAGCAGCGTAGCGGAGGGGACTCCTTTCGAGCAGTACTTC.

The CDR3 reads CASTDREGKETQYF. The CDR3 DNA follows: TGTGCCAGCACCGACAGGGAGGGAAAAGAGACCCAGTACTTC. The genes are TRBV6-6 and TRBJ2-5, with D possibly being TRBD1 or TRBD2 (7 bases each). V lost 7 bases, J lost 3 bases, and 15 bases lay in between. The length of the CDR3 is 14 residues. CDR1 and CDR2 from the germline V gene are MNHNY and SVGAGI (reference sequence).

This chain connects TRBV27 to TRBJ1-1; D perhaps matches TRBD1 (5 bases). This CDR3 spans 14 amino acids. Trimming took off 5 bases at V and 0 bases at J, with 10 bases between the two ends. Per germline, CDR1 MNHEY and CDR2 SMNVEV (reference sequence). In DNA form, the CDR3 reads TGTGCCAGCAGTAGTGACAGCATGAACACTGAAGCTTTCTTT. It specifies CASSSDSMNTEAFF.

The chain uses TRBV4-1 and TRBJ1-5; no definite D call. V dropped 1 base and J dropped 7 bases, with 14 bases sitting between them. CDR3 length equals 15 residues. Germline V gives CDR1 MGHRA, CDR2 YSYEKL. The CDR3 nucleotides are TGCGCCAGCAGCCAAGCAATTTCCACACCCCAGCCCCAGCATTTT. This gives the protein CASSQAISTPQPQHF.

V gene TRBV5-6 combines with J gene TRBJ2-7, with D uncertain. CDR3 length: 11 residues. V lost 3 bases and J 7 bases, leaving 8 bases between the germline ends. CDR1 is SGHDT, CDR2 YYEEEE, per germline. The CDR3 DNA sequence: TGTGCCAGCAGCTCCCCCAGGGAGCAGTACTTC. The encoded protein is CASSSPREQYF.

The chain carries TRBV6-5 and TRBJ1-1; a possible D gene is TRBD1 (5 bases). Germline CDR1 and CDR2: MNHEY and SVGAGI. This CDR3 is built from 13 residues. Trimming removed 6 bases from V and 1 base from J, with 9 bases in between. The CDR3: CASSATENTEAFF. In DNA, the CDR3 is TGTGCCAGCAGCGCGACAGAGAACACTGAAGCTTTCTTT.

This sequence joins TRBV4-1 and TRBJ2-1; TRBD2 matches 9 bases. Germline values: CDR1 MGHRA, CDR2 YSYEKL. The V gene end was trimmed by 4 bases and the J gene end by 4 bases; junction bases not matched to a gene: 5. The CDR3 loop spans 15 amino acids. The CDR3 protein is CASSLPGLAYNEQFF. The CDR3 nucleotides are TGCGCCAGCAGCCTCCCGGGACTAGCTTACAATGAGCAGTTCTTC.

V gene TRBV7-2 combines with J gene TRBJ1-3; D is uncertain. With 3 bases removed from V and 0 bases from J, the gap between germline ends came to 6 bases. Germline CDR1 is SGHTA and CDR2 is FQGNSA. The CDR3 spans 14 residues. The CDR3 DNA follows: TGTGCCAGCAGCTTGAGCTTCTCTGGAAACACCATATATTTT. This gives the protein CASSLSFSGNTIYF.

This chain connects TRBV24-1 to TRBJ1-1; maybe TRBD1 (6 bases). Germline CDR1 and CDR2: KGHDR and SFDVKD. The CDR3 is 15 residues long. V lost 3 bases, J lost 1 base, and 11 bases lay in between. The CDR3 DNA reads as TGTGCCACCAGTGATCCGGCACAGGGGAACACTGAAGCTTTCTTT. It specifies CATSDPAQGNTEAFF.

The chain joins TRBV5-8 to TRBJ1-1; no definite D call. CDR3 length: 12 amino acids. Germline values: CDR1 SGHTS, CDR2 YDEGEE. Deletions cut 4 bases from V and 7 bases from J, with 11 bases between. For the CDR3, the DNA is TGTGCCAGCAGCCCGACCGCCTATGAAGCTTTCTTT. Its translation: CASSPTAYEAFF.

In its sample, this clone was seen once. The chain couples TRBV2 to TRBJ1-1; TRBD1 aligns across 10 bases. The CDR3 runs to 12 residues. Germline V gene sequence: CDR1 SNHLY, CDR2 FYNNEI. J was trimmed by 11 bases and V by 8 bases; bases with no gene match: 8. The CDR3 reads CASRGQGIIAFF. In DNA, the CDR3 is TGTGCCAGCCGGGGACAGGGGATTATTGCTTTCTTT.

The chain combines TRBV28 with TRBJ1-2; no firm D call. Trimming removed 5 bases at V and 7 bases at J, with 14 bases between. Germline values: CDR1 MDHEN, CDR2 SYDVKM. The CDR3 runs 13 residues. CDR3 protein: CASSGLRLGGYTF. CDR3 sequence (DNA): TGTGCCAGCAGTGGTTTGAGGTTAGGTGGCTACACCTTC.

The J gene is TRBJ1-5, the V gene TRBV2, with D hard to call. V lost 5 bases, J lost 7 bases, and 15 bases lay in between. CDR1 and CDR2 (germline): SNHLY, FYNNEI. The CDR3 consists of 14 residues. The CDR3 spells CASSSPGDWQPQHF. In nucleotides, the CDR3 is TGTGCCAGCAGTTCCCCAGGTGACTGGCAGCCCCAGCATTTT.

The genes are TRBV5-6 and TRBJ2-7; weak D call: TRBD1 (5 bases). The ends were cut back, 4 bases at V and 3 bases at J, with 8 bases in the middle. Germline V CDR1 and CDR2: SGHDT, YYEEEE. This CDR3 has 12 residues. The CDR3 loop is CASSTTGYEQYF. The CDR3 nucleotides are TGTGCCAGCAGCACTACAGGCTACGAGCAGTACTTC.